The T cell receptor (beta chain) under discussion was sequenced for a study of spatial heterogeneity in lung cancer. Study results and caveats: For expanded intratumoral alpha and beta TCRs, counts tracked tumor mutation counts.

MiXCR, applied by TCRdb to the 5' RACE reads, yields one record per CDR3 protein. The data contain 4,000 or so distinct CDR3 sequences, 9.4% of them singletons. Time point specified: sample taken at primary tumor resection. This clonotype was picked up many times. What it recognizes is unknown. Germline V gene sequence: CDR1 KGHDR, CDR2 SFDVKD. The CDR3 length is 15 residues. J was trimmed by 7 bases and V by 4 bases; bases with no gene match: 8. V usage is TRBV24-1 and J usage is TRBJ2-1; TRBD1 matches at 8 bases. This sequence was found in a male donor with early-stage non-small cell lung cancer. The sample was lung tumor tissue, taken at surgery. The CDR3 here is CATSDQDRARNEQFF. DNA of the CDR3: TGTGCCACCAGTGACCAGGACAGGGCCAGGAATGAGCAGTTCTTC.